This entry features one TCR beta chain sequence. Its target is unknown. The CDR3 totals 16 residues. CDR1 LGHNA and CDR2 YSLEER come from the germline V gene. The sample belongs to a study of T cells expressing NK-cell markers. TCRdb re-called the 5' RACE reads; one entry per CDR3 protein, DNA not given. Its table lists 120,000 to 150,000 distinct CDR3 sequences. Study-wide points: These same clonotypes (in several donors) also led the CD3+CD56-NKG2C+ fraction.

J is TRBJ2-7 and V is TRBV4-3; TCRdb lists TRBD1, though no DNA is available to test this call. The specimen sequenced was blood T cells: a sorted CD56 or NKG2C T cell subset, CD4+ or CD8+ T cells, or bulk PBMC T cells (not recorded which). This receptor was identified in a man aged 18-30 years in good health. The CDR3 region is CASSQDATGLWHEQYF.